The 15 T cell receptor beta chains below were found in one sample sequenced in a study of human T cells and chemical hapten exposure. Specified time point: patch test 1, 2 weeks after DPC sensitization. As to treatment: therapeutic diphenylcyclopropenone sensitization with weekly scalp DPC. TCRdb re-derived calls from the RACE reads in MiXCR, one entry per CDR3 protein. The repertoire has tens of thousands of distinct CDR3 sequences, approximately 32% of them found once; the top ten carry 7.5% to 10%. The sequenced sample was whole blood, obtained in connection with sensitization to the hapten diphenylcyclopropenone (DPC). Receptors originate from a man aged 35-49 years with alopecia areata. Some clones in this sample may be carry-over from other donors' samples.

The V call is TRBV19, the J call TRBJ2-2, with D possibly being TRBD1 (5 bases). CDR3 length: 14 residues. Germline V lookup: CDR1 LNHDA, CDR2 SQIVND (reference sequence). The ends were cut back, 7 bases at V and 2 bases at J, with 11 bases in the middle. CDR3 sequence reads: CASTVQGNTGELFF. The CDR3, as DNA: TGTGCCAGTACGGTCCAGGGAAACACCGGGGAGCTGTTTTTT.

This clonotype was recorded a few times. The chain uses TRBV9 and TRBJ1-2; D perhaps matches TRBD1 (6 bases). Germline V gene data show CDR1 as SGDLS and CDR2 as YYNGEE. This CDR3 comprises 14 residues. Trimming stripped 5 bases from V and 6 bases from J, with 17 bases between. CDR3 amino acids: CASRATGLGDGYTF. The CDR3 nucleotides read TGTGCCAGCAGAGCTACAGGGTTGGGGGATGGCTACACCTTC.

V is TRBV12-3 or TRBV12-4 and J is TRBJ1-1, with D hard to call. Trimming cost V 2 bases and J 3 bases, with 7 bases left between them. This CDR3 is built from 13 residues. Written as DNA, the CDR3 is TGTGCCAGCAGTTTAACCGTATACACTGAAGCTTTCTTT. Protein sequence: CASSLTVYTEAFF.

This clonotype was seen a few times. V usage is TRBV7-8 and J usage is TRBJ2-5, with 9 bases aligning to TRBD2. J was trimmed by 2 bases and V by 5 bases; bases with no gene match: 6. The germline V gene encodes CDR1 SGHVS and CDR2 FQNEAQ. The CDR3 spans 15 residues. CDR3: CASSHGAGGQETQYF. DNA for the CDR3: TGTGCCAGCAGCCACGGGGCGGGAGGGCAAGAGACCCAGTACTTC.

The chain uses TRBV20-1 and TRBJ1-1, with D uncertain. Trimming cost V 1 base and J 4 bases, with 7 bases left between them. The germline gives CDR1 DFQATT, CDR2 SNEGSKA (reference sequence). This CDR3 has 12 residues. This CDR3 reads CSARGQATEAFF. CDR3 DNA: TGCAGTGCTAGAGGGCAGGCCACTGAAGCTTTCTTT.

This clonotype was seen a handful of times. The rearrangement links TRBV28 to TRBJ2-1; 10 nucleotides align to TRBD2. Germline V gene lookup returns CDR1 MDHEN and CDR2 SYDVKM. Trimming took 8 bases from V and 0 from J; bases not matched to a gene: 10. The CDR3 contains 17 residues. This CDR3 is CASGTGLAARSYNEQFF. The DNA of the CDR3 is TGTGCCAGCGGTACCGGACTAGCGGCCCGCTCCTACAATGAGCAGTTCTTC.

V is TRBV9 and J is TRBJ2-7, with 7 nucleotides matching TRBD2. This CDR3 contains 16 residues. Germline V gene sequence: CDR1 SGDLS, CDR2 YYNGEE. Unmatched junction bases numbered 6, after V lost 0 bases and J lost 0 bases. In nucleotides, the CDR3 is TGTGCCAGCAGCGTAGGACGCGGCGGGAGCTCCTACGAGCAGTACTTC. This encodes CASSVGRGGSSYEQYF.

This clonotype was counted between two and nine times. The V and J genes are TRBV2 and TRBJ1-5; D unclear. CDR1 SNHLY and CDR2 FYNNEI come from the germline V gene. V was trimmed by 1 base and J by 4 bases, leaving 11 bases between them. CDR3 length equals 15 residues. CDR3 amino acids: CASSEEVARNQPQHF. The CDR3 DNA reads as TGTGCCAGCAGTGAAGAAGTTGCACGGAATCAGCCCCAGCATTTT.

The chain uses TRBV5-1 and TRBJ2-1, with D tentatively TRBD1 (6 bases). CDR1 is SGHRS and CDR2 is YFSETQ in the germline V gene. This CDR3 comprises 14 residues. Trimming took off 4 bases at V and 6 bases at J, with 14 bases between the two ends. The CDR3: CASSPRTVFNEQFF. In nucleotides, the CDR3 is TGCGCCAGCAGCCCCCGGACAGTCTTCAATGAGCAGTTCTTC. Supplemented by reference TRBV5-1 and TRBJ2-1, the full variable domain reads KAGVTQTPRYLIKTRGQQVTLSCSPISGHRSVSWYQQTPGQGLQFLFEYFSETQRNKGNFPGRFSGRQFSNSRSEMNVSTLELGDSALYLCASSPRTVFNEQFFGPGTRLTVL.

The V and J genes are TRBV20-1 and TRBJ1-2, with TRBD1 identical over 7 bases. The CDR3 runs 12 residues. Per the germline V gene, CDR1 is DFQATT and CDR2 is SNEGSKA (reference sequence). V gave up 6 bases and J gave up 8 bases; unmatched junction bases: 9. The CDR3 sequence is CSAQSRGRGYTF. The DNA of the CDR3 is TGCAGTGCCCAGAGTAGGGGGCGAGGCTACACCTTC.

The V and J genes are TRBV12-3 or TRBV12-4 and TRBJ2-7; 8 bases map to TRBD2. The ends lost 4 bases at V and 4 bases at J; junction bases unmatched: 9. The length of the CDR3 is 15 residues. CDR3 residues: CASSSHGVAGYEQYF. The DNA for the CDR3 is TGTGCCAGCAGTTCCCATGGAGTAGCGGGATACGAGCAGTACTTC.

This clonotype was seen a few times. V gene TRBV12-3 or TRBV12-4 combines with J gene TRBJ2-7, with unresolved D. Deletions cut 4 bases from V and 7 bases from J, with 8 bases between. The length of the CDR3 is 11 residues. CDR3 DNA sequence: TGTGCCAGCAGTTCCGGTGGGGAGCAGTACTTC. Encoded protein: CASSSGGEQYF.

This clonotype was picked up a small number of times. The chain employs TRBV10-3 and TRBJ2-3; D is unclear. Trimming cost V 0 bases and J 6 bases, with 4 bases left between them. Germline lookup yields CDR1 ENHRY and CDR2 SYGVKD. The CDR3 is 12 amino acids. The CDR3 bases are TGTGCCATCAGTGAGTCTAGCGATACGCAGTATTTT. Its protein is CAISESSDTQYF.

The chain joins TRBV13 to TRBJ2-1; possibly TRBD2 for D (5 bases). The CDR3 extends over 14 amino acids. V lost 5 bases and J 9 bases, leaving 17 bases between the germline ends. Germline V gives CDR1 PRHDT, CDR2 FYEKMQ (reference sequence). For the CDR3, the DNA is TGTGCCAGCAGCCGCACGGGTCTAGCCGGTGAGCAGTTCTTC. This sequence encodes CASSRTGLAGEQFF.

This clonotype was counted a few times. V gene TRBV3-1 combines with J gene TRBJ2-3; D not certain. Germline-derived CDR1 and CDR2 are LGHDT and YNNKEL (reference sequence). Trimming stripped 0 bases from V and 8 bases from J, with 6 bases between. CDR3 length: 12 residues. In nucleotides, the CDR3 is TGTGCCAGCAGCCAAGATATGGTTACGCAGTATTTT. Amino acids: CASSQDMVTQYF.